The 6 T cell receptor beta chains listed next were all sequenced from one sample in a study of CD8 T cells in Susac syndrome. An input of about 0.5 to 1 ug of RNA was subjected to reverse transcription using random hexamers. Each CDR3 protein gets one entry after TCRdb re-called the immunoSEQ multiplex PCR reads with MiXCR. The sample holds around 200,000 distinct CDR3 sequences, roughly 94% seen once. The sequenced sample consisted of CD4+ T cells from PBMCs. Source of these receptors: a human donor with multiple sclerosis.

The chain has TRBV12-3 or TRBV12-4 and TRBJ1-4; no clear D gene. Trimming removed 3 bases from V and 5 bases from J, with 7 bases in between. The CDR3 is 13 amino acids. This chain's CDR3 is CASSLIQNEKLFF. CDR3 coding DNA: TGTGCCAGCAGTTTGATCCAGAATGAAAAACTGTTTTTT.

In its sample, this clonotype was seen a few times. This chain uses TRBV12-3 or TRBV12-4 with TRBJ2-7; D gene ambiguous. The CDR3 length is 12 residues. Trimming took 1 base from V and 2 from J, leaving 3 bases between them. CDR3 DNA sequence: TGTGCCAGCAGTTTAGGTACCTACGAGCAGTACTTC. This sequence encodes CASSLGTYEQYF.

This clonotype was counted a single time. The chain has TRBV12-3 or TRBV12-4 and TRBJ1-6, with D unresolved. Trimming cost V 7 bases and J 7 bases, with 14 bases left between them. CDR3 length: 14 residues. DNA for the CDR3: TGTGCCAGCACCATAAGGACTGTCAATTCACCCCTCCACTTT. Its translation: CASTIRTVNSPLHF.

The DNA of the CDR3 is TGCAGTGCTAGACCGCCAGGGGGGTGGGACACTGAAGCTTTCTTT. Translated, it gives CSARPPGGWDTEAFF. The V gene is TRBV20-1, the J gene TRBJ1-1; the match to TRBD1 covers 7 bases. Germline CDR1 and CDR2: DFQATT and SNEGSKA (reference sequence). The CDR3 loop spans 15 amino acids. V was clipped by 2 bases and J by 3 bases; unmatched bases: 9.

V gene TRBV3-1 combines with J gene TRBJ2-1; either TRBD1 or TRBD2 may supply D (5 bases each). V lost 3 bases, J lost 0 bases, and 9 bases lay in between. The CDR3 runs to 15 residues. The germline gives CDR1 LGHDT, CDR2 YNNKEL (reference sequence). The chain's CDR3 is CASSQTGPSYNEQFF. The CDR3 bases are TGTGCCAGCAGCCAGACGGGGCCCTCCTACAATGAGCAGTTCTTC.

The rearrangement joins TRBV7-2 to TRBJ1-1; 7 nucleotides line up with TRBD1. The CDR3 runs to 15 residues. Germline CDR1 is SGHTA and CDR2 is FQGNSA. Losses at the gene ends were 3 bases for V and 1 base for J; bases not matched to a gene: 5. CDR3 region: CASSLGQGGNTEAFF. CDR3 in DNA: TGTGCCAGCAGCTTGGGTCAGGGGGGGAACACTGAAGCTTTCTTT.